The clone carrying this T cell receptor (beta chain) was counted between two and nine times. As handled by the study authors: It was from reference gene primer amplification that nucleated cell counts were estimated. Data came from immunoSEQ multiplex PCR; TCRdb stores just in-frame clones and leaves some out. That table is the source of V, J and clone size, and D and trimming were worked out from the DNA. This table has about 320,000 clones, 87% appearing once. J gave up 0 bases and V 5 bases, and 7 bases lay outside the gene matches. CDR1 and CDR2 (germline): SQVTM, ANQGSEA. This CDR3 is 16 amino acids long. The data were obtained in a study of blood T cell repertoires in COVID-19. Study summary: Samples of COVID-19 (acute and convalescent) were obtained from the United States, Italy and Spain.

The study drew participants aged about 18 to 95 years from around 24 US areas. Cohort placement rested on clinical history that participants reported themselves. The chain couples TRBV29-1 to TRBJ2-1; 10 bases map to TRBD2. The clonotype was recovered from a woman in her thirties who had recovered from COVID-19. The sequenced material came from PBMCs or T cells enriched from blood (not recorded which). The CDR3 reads CSVPSTSGLSYNEQFF. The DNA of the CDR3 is TGCAGCGTTCCCTCGACTAGCGGGCTCTCCTACAATGAGCAGTTCTTC.